The rows below give T cell receptor beta chains drawn from one sample of a study of T-cell reconstitution after alpha-beta-depleted transplantation in children. In TCRdb, the PCR reads were re-called with MiXCR into one record per CDR3 protein. The sample yields around 420,000 distinct CDR3 sequences, around 15% seen once. The input for sequencing was PBMCs, mostly from graft donor cells, taken 360 days after TCRalphabeta/CD19-depleted stem cell transplant. Receptors originate from a boy under two years old who had a stem cell transplant for Wiskott-Aldrich syndrome, so the T cells may come from the graft donor. The CDR3 runs from the conserved cysteine through the conserved F or W. The D gene is left open where the match is weak. Not all rows give a size; the values are once, few, many and, for expanded clones, a class.

j_call,v_call,cdr3_length,clone_size,d_call,cdr3_nt,cdr3_aa
TRBJ2-7,TRBV5-1,14,few,TRBD1,TGCGCCAGCAGCCTCGACAGGGAAGGAGGCGAGCAGTACTTC,CASSLDREGGEQYF
TRBJ2-2,TRBV6-2/TRBV6-3,17,.,TRBD1,TGTGCCAGCAGTCGACTCCGACAGGGGATATACACCGGGGAGCTGTTTTTT,CASSRLRQGIYTGELFF
TRBJ1-4,TRBV4-3,12,few,.,.,CASSRIGKNCFF
TRBJ2-4,TRBV4-1,12,few,.,TGCGCCAGCAGCCAAGATAGAAACATTCAGTACTTC,CASSQDRNIQYF
TRBJ1-6,TRBV12-3/TRBV12-4,12,.,.,TGTGCCAGCAGTCCTGCTAATTCACCCCTCCACTTT,CASSPANSPLHF
TRBJ2-1,TRBV24-1,13,.,.,TGTGCCACCAGTGTAAGCGGTTACAATGAGCAGTTCTTC,CATSVSGYNEQFF
TRBJ2-1,TRBV4-2,16,.,.,TGTGCCAGCAGCCGCCTGACAGGTGCTTGGTCCAATGAGCAGTTCTTC,CASSRLTGAWSNEQFF
TRBJ2-7,TRBV11-2,14,.,.,TGTGCCAGCAGCTTAGAGGGGACAAGCTACGAGCAGTACTTC,CASSLEGTSYEQYF
TRBJ2-6,TRBV20-1,13,.,.,TGCAGTGCTATCAGGGCTGGGGCCAACGTCCTGACTTTC,CSAIRAGANVLTF
TRBJ2-3,TRBV6-2/TRBV6-3,17,.,TRBD2,TGTGCCAGCAGTTACTCTCACCTAGCGGGAGACCCCGATACGCAGTATTTT,CASSYSHLAGDPDTQYF
TRBJ2-7,TRBV29-1,13,.,.,TGCAGCGTCAAAGAGGGGGGGCCCTACGAGCAGTACTTC,CSVKEGGPYEQYF
TRBJ2-7,TRBV20-1,15,.,TRBD1,TGCAGTGCAATCGATAGACGCAGGGGGCTTTACGAGCAGTACTTC,CSAIDRRRGLYEQYF
TRBJ2-3,TRBV5-1,14,few,.,TGCGCCAGCAGCTGGTGGGATGGAACAGATACGCAGTATTTT,CASSWWDGTDTQYF
TRBJ2-7,TRBV5-1,14,few,.,TGCGCCAGCAGCTTCGGAGATCCGACCTACGAGCAGTACTTC,CASSFGDPTYEQYF
TRBJ2-2,TRBV28,16,few,TRBD2,TGTGCCAGCAGTTCCCGCCTAGCGGTGCACACCGGGGAGCTGTTTTTT,CASSSRLAVHTGELFF
TRBJ2-3,TRBV19,14,.,.,TGTGCCAGTAGTATATGGAGGGGGGGAGATACGCAGTATTTT,CASSIWRGGDTQYF
TRBJ2-2,TRBV30,13,.,.,TGTGCCTGGAGTGTAGTATACACCGGGGAGCTGTTTTTT,CAWSVVYTGELFF
TRBJ1-2,TRBV11-2,15,.,TRBD1,TGTGCCAGCAGGGAAATCCGGGACAGGGTGGAAGGCTACACCTTC,CASREIRDRVEGYTF
TRBJ2-7,TRBV6-1,15,.,TRBD2,TGTGCCGTTTCTGTTCAGGGACTAGCCGGGAACGAGCAGTACTTC,CAVSVQGLAGNEQYF
TRBJ2-3,TRBV5-1,14,few,.,TGCGCCAGCAGGCCTCAGGGTTTCACAGATACGCAGTATTTT,CASRPQGFTDTQYF
TRBJ2-2,TRBV6-1,18,.,TRBD2,TGTGCCAGCAGCCGGGGACTAGCGGGAGGATGGAACACCGGGGAGCTGTTTTTT,CASSRGLAGGWNTGELFF
TRBJ2-7,TRBV6-2/TRBV6-3,15,few,.,TGTGCCAGCAGTTACCCGAGGGAGTTCAGCTACGAGCAGTACTTC,CASSYPREFSYEQYF
TRBJ1-1,TRBV4-3,16,few,.,TGCGCCAGCAGCCCGGACAGACTTCGGAGGATCACTGAAGCTTTCTTT,CASSPDRLRRITEAFF
TRBJ2-4,TRBV29-1,11,few,TRBD1,TGCAGCGCCAACAGGGGAGACATTCAGTACTTC,CSANRGDIQYF
TRBJ2-7,TRBV6-2/TRBV6-3,15,.,.,TGTGCCAGCAGTTACTCGAGAGGGGCGTGGTACGAGCAGTACTTC,CASSYSRGAWYEQYF
TRBJ1-1,TRBV2,13,few,.,TGTGCCAGCGGAAAACAGGGCGAATTGGGAGCTTTCTTT,CASGKQGELGAFF
TRBJ2-2,TRBV5-1,13,.,.,TGCGCCAGCAGCACCACAGGGCTCGGGGAGCTGTTTTTT,CASSTTGLGELFF
TRBJ2-5,TRBV27,15,.,TRBD1,TGTGCCAGCAGTCATAACAGGGGTAAAGGGGTGACCCAGTACTTC,CASSHNRGKGVTQYF
TRBJ1-2,TRBV12-3/TRBV12-4,13,.,.,TGTGCCAGCGCGTCCAGGGAAACGCTCGGCTACACCTTC,CASASRETLGYTF
TRBJ2-1,TRBV20-1,13,.,.,TGCAGTGCTAGCAGGCTAGTAGGCAATGAGCAGTTCTTC,CSASRLVGNEQFF